The sequence of this T cell receptor beta chain was determined in a study of blood T cell repertoires in COVID-19. Looking at the study overall: Material from acute and convalescent COVID-19 was sourced from the United States, Italy and Spain.

Some clones are missing from TCRdb's copy, which holds only in-frame ones; the method was immunoSEQ multiplex PCR. The sample records a few hundred thousand clones, roughly 91% being singletons. CDR1 and CDR2 from the germline V gene are SGHNT and YYREEE (reference sequence). The CDR3 has 15 residues. V dropped 0 bases and J dropped 2 bases, with 9 bases sitting between them. The TCR was taken from a middle-aged woman who had recovered from COVID-19. Input material: peripheral blood. V is TRBV5-4 and J is TRBJ1-5; the D gene is possibly TRBD1 (6 bases). The CDR3 protein is CASSLGAGGNQPQHF. In DNA, the CDR3 is TGTGCCAGCAGCTTGGGGGCAGGGGGCAATCAGCCCCAGCATTTT.